The 32 T cell receptor beta chains below were found in one sample sequenced in a study of post-analysis software for immune sequencing data. Libraries were made from TCR beta cDNA, and they carried unique molecular identifiers. Each CDR3 protein gets one entry after TCRdb re-called the PCR reads with MiXCR. Of about 150,000 distinct CDR3 sequences in the sample, around 30% were seen once. These receptors are not linked to any known antigen. Findings of the study overall: Among five TRBV segments more frequent in patients than controls were TRBV5-6, TRBV5-1 and TRBV20-1.

The sample taken for sequencing was blood. These receptors were obtained from a girl aged 10 to 17 with multiple sclerosis.

This clonotype was observed at least ten times. This rearrangement joins TRBV29-1 to TRBJ1-2; 9 nucleotides align to TRBD1. The V gene end was trimmed by 7 bases and the J gene end by 7 bases; junction bases not matched to a gene: 7. Germline assignment: CDR1 SQVTM and CDR2 ANQGSEA. CDR3 length: 12 amino acids. In nucleotides, the CDR3 is TGCAGCGCGGACAGGGGTTGGTTTGGCTACACCTTC. This translates into CSADRGWFGYTF.

This clonotype was observed many times. The CDR3 protein is CASSRLRDRVRETQYF. CDR3 coding DNA: TGTGCCAGCAGTCGCCTGCGGGACAGGGTGCGGGAGACCCAGTACTTC. The chain has TRBV12-3 or TRBV12-4 and TRBJ2-5, with 9 bases matching TRBD1. Trimming removed 5 bases from V and 5 bases from J; junction bases left unmatched: 12. CDR3 length: 16 residues.

This CDR3 reads CASSLSRVTEAFF. The CDR3 coding sequence is TGTGCCAGCAGCTTGAGTAGGGTCACTGAAGCTTTCTTT. V and J are TRBV7-6 and TRBJ1-1; D is unclear. The germline CDR1 and CDR2 sequences are SGHVS and FNYEAQ. With 3 bases removed from V and 4 bases from J, the gap between germline ends came to 9 bases. This CDR3 spans 13 amino acids.

As to this clonotype: This may arise from a read error, as a much more abundant clone is one base away. The genes are TRBV6-5 and TRBJ2-1; the match to TRBD2 covers 7 bases. Per the germline V gene, CDR1 is MNHEY and CDR2 is SVGAGI. V trimming: 5 bases; J trimming: 5 bases; junction bases outside the gene matches: 9. CDR3 length: 15 residues. DNA for the CDR3: TGTGCCAGCAGTCGGGCTAGCGGAGTTAACAATGAGCAGTTCTTC. Encoded protein: CASSRASGVNNEQFF.

This clonotype was observed at least ten times. This chain joins TRBV25-1 and TRBJ2-7; tentative D call: TRBD1 (5 bases). With 1 base removed from V and 1 base from J, the gap between germline ends came to 14 bases. The CDR3 runs 16 residues. Germline values: CDR1 MGHDK, CDR2 SYGVNS. CDR3 sequence: CASSESGLARSYEQYF. In nucleotides, the CDR3 is TGTGCCAGCAGTGAATCAGGGTTAGCAAGGTCCTACGAGCAGTACTTC.

V is TRBV10-1 and J is TRBJ2-2, with 10 nucleotides matching TRBD2. The V and J ends lost 6 bases and 6 bases, in that order; junction bases with no gene match: 7. In germline, CDR1 is WNHNN, CDR2 SYGVQD (reference sequence). The CDR3 runs to 15 residues. The CDR3 coding sequence is TGCGCCAGCAGCACCACTAGCGGGGTCGCCGGGGAGCTGTTTTTT. It translates to CASSTTSGVAGELFF.

This clonotype has at least ten counts. The CDR3 nucleotides are TGCAGCGTGACGACAGGGGGTGCATTAAGCTACACCTTC. It translates to CSVTTGGALSYTF. The chain links TRBV29-1 to TRBJ1-2; 9 nucleotides agree with TRBD1. Germline V gene data show CDR1 as SQVTM and CDR2 as ANQGSEA. This CDR3 is 13 amino acids long. V dropped 6 bases and J dropped 9; count of bases not matched to a gene: 11.

The CDR3: CSGGGGVYEQYF. Here the CDR3 DNA reads TGCAGCGGTGGGGGAGGTGTCTACGAGCAGTACTTC. The chain recombines TRBV29-1 with TRBJ2-7; D might be TRBD2 (6 bases). Trimming pared 7 bases from V and 3 bases from J, leaving 13 bases between. This CDR3 is 12 amino acids long. Germline CDR1 reads SQVTM; CDR2 reads ANQGSEA.

V usage is TRBV11-2 and J usage is TRBJ2-1, with TRBD2 identical over 8 bases. The CDR3 has 15 residues. The ends lost 5 bases at V and 2 bases at J; junction bases unmatched: 5. Germline-derived CDR1 and CDR2 are SGHAT and FQNNGV. The CDR3 protein is CASSPILAAYNEQFF. The CDR3 DNA is TGTGCCAGCAGCCCGATACTAGCGGCCTACAATGAGCAGTTCTTC. The full variable domain, its missing parts supplied by reference TRBV11-2 and TRBJ2-1, is EAGVAQSPRYKIIEKRQSVAFWCNPISGHATLYWYQQILGQGPKLLIQFQNNGVVDDSQLPKDRFSAERLKGVDSTLKIQPAKLEDSAVYLCASSPILAAYNEQFFGPGTRLTVL.

This clonotype was picked up many times. The J gene is TRBJ2-5, the V gene TRBV29-1; TRBD1 might be the D (6 bases). Deletions cut 2 bases from V and 2 bases from J, with 15 bases between. Looked up from germline, CDR1 is SQVTM and CDR2 is ANQGSEA. The CDR3 spans 15 residues. The CDR3 region has the DNA TGCAGCGTTGAACCAAACGGGACACCTCAAGAGACCCAGTACTTC. It is translated as CSVEPNGTPQETQYF.

This clonotype has more than one count but fewer than ten. The rearrangement joins TRBV5-1 to TRBJ1-5, with D hard to call. V was pared by 0 bases and J by 1 base, with 5 bases between. Germline V gene data show CDR1 as SGHRS and CDR2 as YFSETQ. This CDR3 has 14 residues. DNA for the CDR3: TGCGCCAGCAGCTTGGGCGAAAGCAATCAGCCCCAGCATTTT. Translating it yields CASSLGESNQPQHF.

This rearrangement joins TRBV20-1 to TRBJ1-1; no definite D call. Looked up from germline, CDR1 is DFQATT and CDR2 is SNEGSKA (reference sequence). V was pared by 0 bases and J by 0 bases, with 11 bases between. The CDR3 covers 15 residues. CDR3 coding DNA: TGCAGTGCTAGAGATCCAGGAACCATGAACACTGAAGCTTTCTTT. The encoded protein is CSARDPGTMNTEAFF.

V usage is TRBV12-3 or TRBV12-4 and J usage is TRBJ2-3; D uncertain. The CDR3 extends over 19 amino acids. The V end was cut by 0 bases, the J end by 0 bases, with 19 bases between. CDR3 sequence (DNA): TGTGCCAGCAGTTTAGCTGGATTCGAGATAGCTTCAAGCACAGATACGCAGTATTTT. Its protein is CASSLAGFEIASSTDTQYF.

This clonotype was observed at least ten times. The V gene is TRBV10-3, the J gene TRBJ1-2; D is uncertain. This CDR3 contains 14 residues. Trimming took off 0 bases at V and 4 bases at J, with 9 bases between the two ends. The germline V gene encodes CDR1 ENHRY and CDR2 SYGVKD. The CDR3 coding sequence is TGTGCCATCAGTGAGTCGAGGCAGCTCTATGGCTACACCTTC. Encoded protein: CAISESRQLYGYTF.

In this sample, this clonotype turned up many times. V is TRBV10-3 and J is TRBJ1-2; D uncertain. Germline loops: CDR1 ENHRY, CDR2 SYGVKD. Trimming cost V 6 bases and J 2 bases, with 7 bases left between them. This CDR3 comprises 12 residues. The CDR3 here is CAISTDNYGYTF. CDR3 DNA: TGTGCCATCAGCACGGACAACTATGGCTACACCTTC.

This clonotype was recorded at least ten times. The chain carries TRBV27 and TRBJ2-5; no clear D. CDR3 length: 14 amino acids. Trimming took 8 bases from V and 5 from J, leaving 18 bases between them. In germline, CDR1 is MNHEY, CDR2 SMNVEV (reference sequence). CDR3 bases: TGTGCCAGCGGCACCGGCCCCCGTGGGGAGACCCAGTACTTC. The encoded protein is CASGTGPRGETQYF.

This clonotype turned up a few times. The chain employs TRBV12-3 or TRBV12-4 and TRBJ1-1; no definite D call. There are 14 residues in the CDR3. Trimming removed 7 bases from V and 4 bases from J, with 16 bases in between. CDR3 residues: CASILLGVSTEAFF. CDR3 nucleotides: TGTGCCAGCATCCTGTTAGGTGTGTCCACTGAAGCTTTCTTT.

This clonotype has only one observation. This may stem from a read error, because a much larger clone lies one nucleotide away. The chain is built from TRBV4-1 and TRBJ2-1; no definite D call. CDR1 and CDR2 (germline): MGHRA, YSYEKL. CDR3 length equals 17 residues. The CDR3 nucleotides read TGCGCCAGCGGCCAAGTCCTCTCAAAGAGCTCCTACAATGAGCAGTTCTTC. Amino acids: CASGQVLSKSSYNEQFF.

As regards this clonotype: Just one base apart from a much larger clone, this may be a read error. Here the CDR3 DNA reads TGTGCCAGCAGTGGGAGGATAGGCAGGGCTCTATCCTACAATGAGCAGTTCTTC. It encodes CASSGRIGRALSYNEQFF. The chain recombines TRBV6-1 with TRBJ2-1; D may be TRBD1 or TRBD2 (5 bases each). CDR1 and CDR2 from the germline V gene are MNHNS and SASEGT. The ends were cut back, 4 bases at V and 1 base at J, with 20 bases in the middle. The CDR3 runs to 18 residues.

This clonotype was counted ten times or more. The rearrangement uses TRBV25-1 and TRBJ2-1; 9 bases are a match to TRBD1. This CDR3 region has 15 residues. The germline V gene encodes CDR1 MGHDK and CDR2 SYGVNS. Trimming took 4 bases from V and 6 from J; bases not matched to a gene: 7. The CDR3 loop is CASSGGQGGSNEQFF. CDR3 bases: TGTGCCAGCAGTGGGGGACAGGGTGGAAGCAATGAGCAGTTCTTC.

This clonotype was seen more than once but under ten times. The chain couples TRBV14 to TRBJ2-5; 9 bases agree with TRBD1. The CDR3 is 14 residues long. Germline V gene lookup returns CDR1 SGHDN and CDR2 FVKESK. V shed 4 bases, J shed 7 bases, and the junction held 7 bases outside the gene matches. CDR3 nucleotide sequence: TGTGCCAGCAGCCCGGACAGGGGTTTGGGGACCCAGTACTTC. Its protein is CASSPDRGLGTQYF.

V usage is TRBV5-1 and J usage is TRBJ1-4, with D hard to call. This CDR3 comprises 14 residues. Looked up from germline, CDR1 is SGHRS and CDR2 is YFSETQ. The germline V and J ends were trimmed by 4 bases and 1 base, with 8 bases remaining between them. Written as DNA, the CDR3 is TGCGCCAGCAGCGGCGGGAGAACTAATGAAAAACTGTTTTTT. Amino acids: CASSGGRTNEKLFF.

A few counts support this clonotype. V is TRBV10-3 and J is TRBJ2-3, with 8 bases lining up with TRBD2. Germline V gives CDR1 ENHRY, CDR2 SYGVKD. With 6 bases clipped from V and 4 bases from J, the junction kept 6 bases outside the gene matches. The CDR3 spans 14 residues. CDR3 sequence reads: CAISSGSDADTQYF. CDR3 bases: TGTGCCATCAGCAGCGGGAGCGACGCAGATACGCAGTATTTT.

This clonotype was found a few times. This CDR3 reads CSVAGYRNTGELFF. CDR3 nucleotides: TGCAGCGTTGCAGGATATAGAAACACCGGGGAGCTGTTTTTT. J is TRBJ2-2 and V is TRBV29-1; D ambiguous. The CDR3 has 14 residues. The V end lost 4 bases, the J end lost 2 bases, and 11 bases lay between the germline ends. Germline V CDR1 and CDR2: SQVTM, ANQGSEA.

About this clonotype: At one of its ends the junction is not consistent with the germline gene, which may arise from a read error. This chain links TRBV11-2 with TRBJ2-3; D is ambiguous. The length of the CDR3 is 11 residues. The germline V gene encodes CDR1 SGHAT and CDR2 FQNNGV. CDR3 nucleotide sequence: TGTGCCAGCATCTCCGTAGATATGCAGTATTTT. The encoded protein is CASISVDMQYF.

The rearrangement uses TRBV3-1 and TRBJ2-1; 7 bases fit TRBD2. Germline V gene data show CDR1 as LGHDT and CDR2 as YNNKEL (reference sequence). The CDR3 extends over 15 amino acids. V gave up 7 bases and J gave up 6 bases; unmatched junction bases: 12. The CDR3 DNA is TGTGCCAGCACCTCGGGGCGGGAGCCGTCCAATGAGCAGTTCTTC. The encoded protein is CASTSGREPSNEQFF.

V usage is TRBV10-3 and J usage is TRBJ2-1; D is unclear. Judging by the DNA end, TRBJ2-7 fits better; the J call may be wrong. CDR3 size: 16 residues. Germline CDR1 is ENHRY and CDR2 is SYGVKD. The CDR3 protein is CAISESPGDPYNEQYF. For the CDR3, the DNA is TGTGCCATCAGTGAGTCTCCGGGCGACCCCTACAATGAGCAGTACTTC.

V and J are TRBV19 and TRBJ2-1, with 7 nucleotides matching TRBD2. CDR1 LNHDA and CDR2 SQIVND come from the germline V gene (reference sequence). This CDR3 is built from 14 residues. J gave up 7 bases and V 9 bases, and 12 bases lay outside the gene matches. CDR3 residues: CASRVGRDRNEQFF. DNA of the CDR3: TGTGCCAGCCGCGTGGGGAGGGACCGGAATGAGCAGTTCTTC. The full variable domain, completed using reference TRBV19 and TRBJ2-1, is DGGITQSPKYLFRKEGQNVTLSCEQNLNHDAMYWYRQDPGQGLRLIYYSQIVNDFQKGDIAEGYSVSREKKESFPLTVTSAQKNPTAFYLCASRVGRDRNEQFFGPGTRLTVL.

This clonotype has only a few counts. The rearrangement uses TRBV6-6 and TRBJ2-3; TRBD2 aligns across 9 bases. CDR1 and CDR2 (germline): MNHNY, SVGAGI (reference sequence). V was clipped by 4 bases and J by 2 bases; unmatched bases: 4. CDR3 size: 15 residues. This chain's CDR3 is CASSSAGGVTDTQYF. CDR3 sequence (DNA): TGTGCCAGCAGTTCGGCGGGAGGGGTCACAGATACGCAGTATTTT.

This clonotype was seen just once. A much larger clone differs by one base, so this may be a read error. This sequence joins TRBV6-5 and TRBJ2-1; 7 bases agree with TRBD2. This CDR3 spans 16 amino acids. Germline assignment: CDR1 MNHEY and CDR2 SVGAGI. V dropped 0 bases and J dropped 6; count of bases not matched to a gene: 8. CDR3 bases: TGTGCCAGCAGTTACTCGGCAGGGACTAACATCAATGAGCAGTTCTTC. This encodes CASSYSAGTNINEQFF.

This clonotype came up a few times. V usage is TRBV16 and J usage is TRBJ1-2, with 8 bases fitting TRBD1. J lost 5 bases, V lost 4 bases, and 9 bases had no gene match. Germline V lookup: CDR1 KGHSY, CDR2 FQNENV. This CDR3 has 15 residues. CDR3 DNA: TGTGCCAGCAGCCCGACAGGGGCCAACGAGTATGGCTACACCTTC. Translation: CASSPTGANEYGYTF.

The chain has TRBV12-3 or TRBV12-4 and TRBJ2-7; 7 nucleotides agree with TRBD2. The V gene end was trimmed by 7 bases and the J gene end by 1 base; junction bases not matched to a gene: 4. The CDR3 loop spans 13 amino acids. CDR3 bases: TGTGCCAGCAAAGCTAGCGGATCCTACGAGCAGTACTTC. It encodes CASKASGSYEQYF.